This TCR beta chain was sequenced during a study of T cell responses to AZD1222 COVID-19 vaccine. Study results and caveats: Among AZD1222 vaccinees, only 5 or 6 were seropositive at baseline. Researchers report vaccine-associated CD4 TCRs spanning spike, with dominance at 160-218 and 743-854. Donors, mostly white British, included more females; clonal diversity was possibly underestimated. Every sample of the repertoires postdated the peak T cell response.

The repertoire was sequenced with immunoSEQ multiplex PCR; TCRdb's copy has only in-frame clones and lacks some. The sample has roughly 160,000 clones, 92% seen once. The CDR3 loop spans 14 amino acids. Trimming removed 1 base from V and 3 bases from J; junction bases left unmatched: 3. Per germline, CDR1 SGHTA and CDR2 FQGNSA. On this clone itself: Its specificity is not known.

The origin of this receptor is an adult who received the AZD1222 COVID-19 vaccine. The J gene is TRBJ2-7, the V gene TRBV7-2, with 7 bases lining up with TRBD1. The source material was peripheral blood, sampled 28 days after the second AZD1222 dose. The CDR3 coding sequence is TGTGCCAGCAGCTTAGGACAGGGTGTCTACGAGCAGTACTTC. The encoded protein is CASSLGQGVYEQYF.